This passage covers 16 T cell receptor beta chains from one sample sequenced in a study of T-cell reconstitution after alpha-beta-depleted transplantation in children. Unique molecular identifiers featured in how the TCRbeta library was prepared. TCRdb processed the PCR reads anew with MiXCR; each CDR3 protein has one entry. The data contain 490,000 or so distinct CDR3 sequences, around 13% of them singletons. The sequenced sample was PBMCs from the stem cell graft donor, obtained from the stem cell graft. The receptors come from a human donor who donated a stem cell graft to a child with combined immunodeficiency.

This clonotype was detected a few times. The chain couples TRBV7-2 to TRBJ2-4; D ambiguous. CDR1 is SGHTA, CDR2 FQGNSA, per germline. V lost 1 base and J lost 0, with 10 bases in between. The CDR3 length is 16 residues. In nucleotides, the CDR3 is TGTGCCAGCAGCTTAGATGGGGTACTAGCCAAAAACATTCAGTACTTC. It specifies CASSLDGVLAKNIQYF.

This clonotype occurred a few times. V is TRBV20-1 and J is TRBJ1-6; weak D call: TRBD1 (5 bases). Germline V lookup: CDR1 DFQATT, CDR2 SNEGSKA (reference sequence). V gave up 3 bases and J gave up 7 bases, with 13 bases separating them. This CDR3 has 14 residues. CDR3 residues: CSARQAGWNSPLHF. The DNA for the CDR3 is TGCAGTGCTAGGCAGGCAGGGTGGAATTCACCCCTCCACTTT.

This clonotype was found many times. The gene calls are TRBV5-6 and TRBJ2-5; 7 bases line up with TRBD1. The CDR3 covers 17 residues. Germline lookup yields CDR1 SGHDT and CDR2 YYEEEE. The junction had 8 bases not matched to a gene; V was cut back by 0 bases and J by 0 bases. This CDR3 reads CASSLAQGELYQETQYF. CDR3 DNA: TGTGCCAGCAGCTTGGCGCAGGGGGAATTGTACCAAGAGACCCAGTACTTC.

The chain carries TRBV4-1 and TRBJ1-4, with a tentative D call TRBD1 (5 bases). The CDR3 totals 14 residues. Between the trimmed V and J ends, which lost 1 base and 8 bases, there was a span of 11 bases. Germline CDR1 MGHRA, CDR2 YSYEKL. CDR3 region: CASSQGIGGEKLFF. CDR3 in DNA: TGCGCCAGCAGCCAAGGGATCGGGGGAGAAAAACTGTTTTTT.

This chain links TRBV4-3 with TRBJ2-7; 7 nucleotides agree with TRBD2. Trimming at V came to 2 bases and at J to 2 bases, leaving 15 bases not matched to a gene. From germline, CDR1 is LGHNA and CDR2 YSLEER. The CDR3 runs to 18 residues. The CDR3 DNA reads as TGCGCCAGCAGCCAAATGCACTTTGGGGCGGGGGATGCCTACGAGCAGTACTTC. Translated: CASSQMHFGAGDAYEQYF.

This clonotype has more than one count but fewer than ten. V and J are TRBV4-3 and TRBJ2-1; D tentatively reads TRBD1 or TRBD2 (5 bases each). Trimming took 0 bases from V and 3 from J, leaving 15 bases between them. Germline CDR1 reads LGHNA; CDR2 reads YSLEER. The CDR3 runs to 17 residues. CDR3 loop: CASSQEWWGRYYNEQFF. In nucleotides, the CDR3 is TGCGCCAGCAGCCAAGAATGGTGGGGACGATACTACAATGAGCAGTTCTTC.

In this sample, this clonotype turned up many times. The chain combines TRBV29-1 with TRBJ2-6; possible D gene TRBD2, 6 bases. The V and J ends lost 4 bases and 0 bases respectively, with 10 bases between them. The CDR3 loop spans 15 amino acids. Germline CDR1 is SQVTM and CDR2 is ANQGSEA. CDR3 coding DNA: TGCAGCGTTGGGGGGGATAGCTCTGGGGCCAACGTCCTGACTTTC. As protein: CSVGGDSSGANVLTF.

The gene calls are TRBV30 and TRBJ1-5, with D unresolved. Trimming took 0 bases from V and 0 from J, leaving 12 bases between them. Per the germline V gene, CDR1 is GTSNPN and CDR2 is SVGIG (reference sequence). CDR3 length: 16 amino acids. The CDR3 sequence: CAWSVAGSYSNQPQHF. The DNA of the CDR3 is TGTGCCTGGAGTGTAGCTGGGTCGTATAGCAATCAGCCCCAGCATTTT.

This clonotype has a handful of counts. J is TRBJ2-3 and V is TRBV6-1; TRBD1 matches at 8 bases. The CDR3 spans 16 residues. With V trimmed by 6 bases and J by 4 bases, 12 bases remained unmatched. Germline assignment: CDR1 MNHNS and CDR2 SASEGT. The CDR3 nucleotides are TGTGCCAGCAGCCGAATTACAGGGGGTAGTGCAGATACGCAGTATTTT. Translated, it gives CASSRITGGSADTQYF.

This chain links TRBV5-1 with TRBJ1-2, with D maybe TRBD1 (5 bases). There are 14 residues in the CDR3. Trimming cost V 4 bases and J 4 bases, with 14 bases left between them. Germline-derived CDR1 and CDR2 are SGHRS and YFSETQ. The CDR3 DNA reads as TGCGCCAGCAGCGACGGGACGGATAGCTATGGCTACACCTTC. Translation gives CASSDGTDSYGYTF.

This clonotype was observed many times. The chain uses TRBV10-3 and TRBJ2-7; tentatively, D is TRBD1 or TRBD2 (6 bases each). CDR1 is ENHRY and CDR2 is SYGVKD in the germline V gene. V was cut by 2 bases and J by 6 bases, with 17 bases left in between. This CDR3 contains 15 residues. As DNA, the CDR3 is TGTGCCATCAGTGAGGCGGGACAAGGTCGATCCGAGCAGTACTTC. Translated: CAISEAGQGRSEQYF.

This clonotype was seen a handful of times. The rearrangement joins TRBV4-3 to TRBJ1-2, with D possibly TRBD1 on 5 matching bases. Trimming removed 0 bases from V and 14 bases from J, with 16 bases in between. The CDR3 contains 13 residues. CDR1 is LGHNA and CDR2 is YSLEER in the germline V gene. This chain's CDR3 is CASSQEMSRENTF. CDR3 nucleotides: TGCGCCAGCAGCCAAGAGATGTCCAGGGAAAATACCTTC.

The chain has TRBV5-1 and TRBJ2-2; D call uncertain. This CDR3 contains 14 residues. V lost 0 bases and J 7 bases, leaving 10 bases between the germline ends. Germline V gene sequence: CDR1 SGHRS, CDR2 YFSETQ. The CDR3, as DNA: TGCGCCAGCAGCTTGGGGGTAGCCGGCGGGGAGCTGTTTTTT. This codes for CASSLGVAGGELFF.

This clonotype was detected only a few times. The rearrangement joins TRBV29-1 to TRBJ2-1; D is unresolved. Germline V lookup: CDR1 SQVTM, CDR2 ANQGSEA. V dropped 0 bases and J dropped 6 bases, with 6 bases sitting between them. The CDR3 is 12 amino acids. In DNA form, the CDR3 reads TGCAGCGTTGAAGATGTAGGCAATGAGCAGTTCTTC. Amino acids: CSVEDVGNEQFF.

This rearrangement joins TRBV10-3 to TRBJ2-1, with D perhaps TRBD1 or TRBD2 (5 bases each). The CDR3 sequence is 15 residues long. The V end was cut by 6 bases, the J end by 10 bases, with 22 bases between. Germline assignment: CDR1 ENHRY and CDR2 SYGVKD. CDR3: CAIRTTAGTSGEQFF. The DNA of the CDR3 is TGTGCCATCAGGACTACCGCCGGGACCTCAGGGGAGCAGTTCTTC.

At least ten counts were recorded for this clonotype. V and J are TRBV5-4 and TRBJ2-3; possibly TRBD1 for D (5 bases). CDR1 is SGHNT and CDR2 is YYREEE in the germline V gene (reference sequence). The V end lost 3 bases, the J end lost 3 bases, and 8 bases lay between the germline ends. The CDR3 loop spans 13 amino acids. The CDR3 nucleotides are TGTGCCAGCAGCTCTCAGGGAACAGATACGCAGTATTTT. This encodes CASSSQGTDTQYF.